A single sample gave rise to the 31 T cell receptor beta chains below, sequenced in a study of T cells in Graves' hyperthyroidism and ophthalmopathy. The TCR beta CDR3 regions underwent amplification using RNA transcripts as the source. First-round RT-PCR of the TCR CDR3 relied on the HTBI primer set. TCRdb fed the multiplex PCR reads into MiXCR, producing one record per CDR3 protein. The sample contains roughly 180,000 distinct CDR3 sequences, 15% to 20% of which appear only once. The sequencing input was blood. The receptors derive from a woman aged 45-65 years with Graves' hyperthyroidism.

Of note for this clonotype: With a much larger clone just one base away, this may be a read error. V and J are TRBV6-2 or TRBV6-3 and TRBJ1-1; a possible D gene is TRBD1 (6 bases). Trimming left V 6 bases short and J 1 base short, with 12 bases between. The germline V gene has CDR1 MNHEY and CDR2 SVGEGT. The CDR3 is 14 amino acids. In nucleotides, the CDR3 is TGTGCCAGCAGAAACGGACAGCCGAACACTGAAGCTTTCTTT. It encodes CASRNGQPNTEAFF.

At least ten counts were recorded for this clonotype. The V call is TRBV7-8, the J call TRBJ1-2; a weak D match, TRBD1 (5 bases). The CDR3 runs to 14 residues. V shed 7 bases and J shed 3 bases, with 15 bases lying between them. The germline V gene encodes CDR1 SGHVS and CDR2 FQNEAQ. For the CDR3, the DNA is TGTGCCAGCACCCTAACAGGAACTGACTATGGCTACACCTTC. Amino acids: CASTLTGTDYGYTF.

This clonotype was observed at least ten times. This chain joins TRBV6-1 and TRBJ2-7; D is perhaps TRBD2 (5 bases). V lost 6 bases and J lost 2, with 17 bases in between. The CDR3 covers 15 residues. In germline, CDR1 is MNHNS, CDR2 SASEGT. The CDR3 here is CASRLSGLAAYEQYF. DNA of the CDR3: TGTGCCAGCAGGCTAAGTGGACTGGCAGCCTACGAGCAGTACTTC.

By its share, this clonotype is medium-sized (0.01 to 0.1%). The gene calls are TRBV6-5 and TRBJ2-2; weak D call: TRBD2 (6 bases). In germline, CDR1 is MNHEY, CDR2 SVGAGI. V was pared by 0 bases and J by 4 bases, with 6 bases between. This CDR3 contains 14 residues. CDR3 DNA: TGTGCCAGCAGTTACTCCGGGGGCACCGGGGAGCTGTTTTTT. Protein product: CASSYSGGTGELFF.

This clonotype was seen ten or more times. The CDR3 sequence is CASSDALGQYSTDTQYF. In nucleotides, the CDR3 is TGTGCCAGTAGTGATGCCTTAGGACAGTATAGCACAGATACGCAGTATTTT. This chain connects TRBV19 to TRBJ2-3; the D gene is possibly TRBD1 (6 bases). The CDR3 contains 17 residues. The V end lost 5 bases, the J end lost 0 bases, and 18 bases lay between the germline ends. Germline loops: CDR1 LNHDA, CDR2 SQIVND (reference sequence). Together with reference TRBV19 and TRBJ2-3, the CDR3 gives the full variable domain: DGGITQSPKYLFRKEGQNVTLSCEQNLNHDAMYWYRQDPGQGLRLIYYSQIVNDFQKGDIAEGYSVSREKKESFPLTVTSAQKNPTAFYLCASSDALGQYSTDTQYFGPGTRLTVL.

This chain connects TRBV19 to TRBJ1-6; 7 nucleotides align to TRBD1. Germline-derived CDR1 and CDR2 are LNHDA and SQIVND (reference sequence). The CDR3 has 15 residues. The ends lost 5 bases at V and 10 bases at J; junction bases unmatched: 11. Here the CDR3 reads CASSSGRQGISPLHF. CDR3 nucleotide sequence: TGTGCCAGTAGTTCGGGGCGACAGGGAATCTCACCCCTCCACTTT. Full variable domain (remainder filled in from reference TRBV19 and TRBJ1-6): DGGITQSPKYLFRKEGQNVTLSCEQNLNHDAMYWYRQDPGQGLRLIYYSQIVNDFQKGDIAEGYSVSREKKESFPLTVTSAQKNPTAFYLCASSSGRQGISPLHFGNGTRLTVT.

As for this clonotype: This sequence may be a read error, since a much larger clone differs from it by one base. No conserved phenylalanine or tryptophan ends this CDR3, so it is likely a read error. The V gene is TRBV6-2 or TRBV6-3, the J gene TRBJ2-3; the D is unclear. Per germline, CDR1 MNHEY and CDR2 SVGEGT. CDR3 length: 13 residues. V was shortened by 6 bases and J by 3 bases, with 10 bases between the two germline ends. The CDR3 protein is CASRPPATDTQYL. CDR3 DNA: TGTGCCAGCAGGCCGCCCGCGACAGATACGCAGTATCTT.

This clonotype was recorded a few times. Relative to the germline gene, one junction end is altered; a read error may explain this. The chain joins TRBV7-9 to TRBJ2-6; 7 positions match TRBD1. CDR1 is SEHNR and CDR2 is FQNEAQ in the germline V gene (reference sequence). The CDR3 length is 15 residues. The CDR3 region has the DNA TGTGCCAGCAGCGTAACAGGGGCTGGGGCCAGCGTCCTGACTTTC. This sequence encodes CASSVTGAGASVLTF.

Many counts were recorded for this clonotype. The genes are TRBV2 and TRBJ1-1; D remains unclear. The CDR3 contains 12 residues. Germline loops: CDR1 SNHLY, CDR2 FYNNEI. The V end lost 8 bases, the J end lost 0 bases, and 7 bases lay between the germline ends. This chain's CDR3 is CASERLNTEAFF. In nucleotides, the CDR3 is TGTGCCAGCGAGAGATTGAACACTGAAGCTTTCTTT.

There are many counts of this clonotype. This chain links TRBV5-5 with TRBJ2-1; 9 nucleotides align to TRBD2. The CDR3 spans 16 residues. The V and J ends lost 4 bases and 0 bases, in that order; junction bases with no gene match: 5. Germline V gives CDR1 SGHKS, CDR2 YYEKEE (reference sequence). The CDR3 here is CASSAAGGGSYNEQFF. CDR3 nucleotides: TGTGCCAGCAGCGCTGCGGGGGGGGGCTCCTACAATGAGCAGTTCTTC.

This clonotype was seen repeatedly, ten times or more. For the CDR3, the DNA is TGTGCCAGCAGCGTAGGTACGTCCTCTGGAAACACCATATATTTT. This codes for CASSVGTSSGNTIYF. The V call is TRBV9, the J call TRBJ1-3; D ambiguous. V dropped 0 bases and J dropped 0 bases, with 7 bases sitting between them. CDR1 is SGDLS, CDR2 YYNGEE, per germline. The CDR3 runs to 15 residues.

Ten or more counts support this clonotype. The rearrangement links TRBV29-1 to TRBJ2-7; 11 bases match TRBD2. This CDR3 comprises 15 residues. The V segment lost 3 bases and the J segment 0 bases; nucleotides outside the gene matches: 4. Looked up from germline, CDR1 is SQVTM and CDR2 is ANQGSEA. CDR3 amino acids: CSVDIAGGSSYEQYF. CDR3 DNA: TGCAGCGTTGATATAGCGGGGGGGAGCTCCTACGAGCAGTACTTC.

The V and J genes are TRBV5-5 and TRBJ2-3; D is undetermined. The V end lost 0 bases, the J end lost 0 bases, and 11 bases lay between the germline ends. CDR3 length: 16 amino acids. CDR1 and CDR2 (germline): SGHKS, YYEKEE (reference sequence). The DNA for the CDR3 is TGTGCCAGCAGCTTGGGGTGGTCAAGTAGCACAGATACGCAGTATTTT. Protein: CASSLGWSSSTDTQYF. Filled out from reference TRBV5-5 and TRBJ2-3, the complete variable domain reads DAGVTQSPTHLIKTRGQQVTLRCSPISGHKSVSWYQQVLGQGPQFIFQYYEKEERGRGNFPDRFSARQFPNYSSELNVNALLLGDSALYLCASSLGWSSSTDTQYFGPGTRLTVL.

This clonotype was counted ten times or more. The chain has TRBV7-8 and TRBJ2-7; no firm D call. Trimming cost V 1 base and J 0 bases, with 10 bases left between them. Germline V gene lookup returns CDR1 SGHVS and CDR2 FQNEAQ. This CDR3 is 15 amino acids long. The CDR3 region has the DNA TGTGCCAGCAGCTTAGTGGGGAAACTCTCCTACGAGCAGTACTTC. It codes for CASSLVGKLSYEQYF. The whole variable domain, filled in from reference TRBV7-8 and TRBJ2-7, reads GAGVSQSPRYKVAKRGQDVALRCDPISGHVSLFWYQQALGQGPEFLTYFQNEAQLDKSGLPSDRFFAERPEGSVSTLKIQRTQQEDSAVYLCASSLVGKLSYEQYFGPGTRLTVT.

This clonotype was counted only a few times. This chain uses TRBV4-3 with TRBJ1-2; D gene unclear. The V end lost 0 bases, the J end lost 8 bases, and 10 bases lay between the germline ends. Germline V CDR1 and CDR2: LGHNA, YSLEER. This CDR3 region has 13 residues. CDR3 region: CASSQEGGRGYTF. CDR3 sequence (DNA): TGCGCCAGCAGCCAAGAAGGAGGGAGAGGCTACACCTTC.

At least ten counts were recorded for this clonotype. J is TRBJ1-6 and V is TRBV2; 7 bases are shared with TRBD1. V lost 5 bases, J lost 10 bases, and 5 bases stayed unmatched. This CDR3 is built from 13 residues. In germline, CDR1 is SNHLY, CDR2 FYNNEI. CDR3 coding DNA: TGTGCCAGCAGTACAGGGGTGGGATCACCCCTCCACTTT. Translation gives CASSTGVGSPLHF.

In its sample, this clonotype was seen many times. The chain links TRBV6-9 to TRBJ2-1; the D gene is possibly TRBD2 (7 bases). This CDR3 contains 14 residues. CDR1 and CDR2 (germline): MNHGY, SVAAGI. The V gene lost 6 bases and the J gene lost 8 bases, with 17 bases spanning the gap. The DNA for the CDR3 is TGTGCCAGCAGGTGGGGGGGCCGCTTAGATGAGCAGTTCTTC. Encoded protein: CASRWGGRLDEQFF.

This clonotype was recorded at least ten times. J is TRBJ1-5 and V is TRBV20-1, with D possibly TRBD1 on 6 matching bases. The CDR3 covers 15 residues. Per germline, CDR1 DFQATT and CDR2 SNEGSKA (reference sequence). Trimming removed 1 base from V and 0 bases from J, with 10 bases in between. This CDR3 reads CSARAQGYSNQPQHF. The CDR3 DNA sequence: TGCAGTGCTAGAGCACAGGGATATAGCAATCAGCCCCAGCATTTT.

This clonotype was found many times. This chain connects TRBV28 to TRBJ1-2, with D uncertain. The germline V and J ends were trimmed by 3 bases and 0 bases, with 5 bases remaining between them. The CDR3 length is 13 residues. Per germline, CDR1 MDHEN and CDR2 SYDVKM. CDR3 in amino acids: CASSLYPNYGYTF. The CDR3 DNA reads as TGTGCCAGCAGTTTGTACCCTAACTATGGCTACACCTTC.

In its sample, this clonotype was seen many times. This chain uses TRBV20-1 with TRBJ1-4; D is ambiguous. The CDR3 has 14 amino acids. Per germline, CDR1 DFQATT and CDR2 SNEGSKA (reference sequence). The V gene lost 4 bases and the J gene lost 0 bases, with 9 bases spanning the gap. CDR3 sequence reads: CSATDQATNEKLFF. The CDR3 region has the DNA TGCAGTGCTACAGACCAAGCAACTAATGAAAAACTGTTTTTT.

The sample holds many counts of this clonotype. The CDR3 loop reads CASRELLEGTQYF. The DNA for the CDR3 is TGTGCCAGCAGGGAACTTTTAGAAGGGACCCAGTACTTC. The V gene is TRBV12-3 or TRBV12-4, the J gene TRBJ2-5; D remains ambiguous. CDR3 length: 13 residues. V lost 6 bases, J lost 7 bases, and 15 bases lay in between.

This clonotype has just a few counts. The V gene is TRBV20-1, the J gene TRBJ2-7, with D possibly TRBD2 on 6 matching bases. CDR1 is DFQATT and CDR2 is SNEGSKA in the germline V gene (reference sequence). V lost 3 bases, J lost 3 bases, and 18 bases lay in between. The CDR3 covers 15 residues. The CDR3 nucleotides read TGCAGTGCTAGCCCCATGGCGGGGCCCGACTACGAGCAGTACTTC. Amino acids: CSASPMAGPDYEQYF.

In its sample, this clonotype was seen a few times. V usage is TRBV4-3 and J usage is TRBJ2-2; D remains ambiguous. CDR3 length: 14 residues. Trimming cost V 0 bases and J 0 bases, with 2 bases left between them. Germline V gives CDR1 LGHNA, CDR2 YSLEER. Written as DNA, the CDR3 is TGCGCCAGCAGCCAAGAGACGAACACCGGGGAGCTGTTTTTT. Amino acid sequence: CASSQETNTGELFF.

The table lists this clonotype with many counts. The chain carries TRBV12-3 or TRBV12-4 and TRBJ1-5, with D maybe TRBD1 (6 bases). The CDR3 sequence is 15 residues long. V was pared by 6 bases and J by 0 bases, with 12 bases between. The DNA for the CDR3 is TGTGCCAGCAGACCGACAGGAGTTAGCAATCAGCCCCAGCATTTT. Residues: CASRPTGVSNQPQHF.

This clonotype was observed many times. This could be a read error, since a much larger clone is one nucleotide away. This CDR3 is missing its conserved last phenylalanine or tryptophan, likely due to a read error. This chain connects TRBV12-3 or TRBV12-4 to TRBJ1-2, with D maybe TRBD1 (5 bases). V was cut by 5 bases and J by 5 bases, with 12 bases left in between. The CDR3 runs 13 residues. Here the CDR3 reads CASSNQDIYGYTL. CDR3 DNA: TGTGCCAGCAGTAATCAGGACATTTATGGCTACACCCTC.

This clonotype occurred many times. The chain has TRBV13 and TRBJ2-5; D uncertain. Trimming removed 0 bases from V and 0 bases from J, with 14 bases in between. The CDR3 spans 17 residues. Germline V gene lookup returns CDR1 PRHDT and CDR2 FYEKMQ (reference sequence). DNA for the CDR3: TGTGCCAGCAGCTTAGGTAGTACCATAGGGAACCAAGAGACCCAGTACTTC. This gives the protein CASSLGSTIGNQETQYF.

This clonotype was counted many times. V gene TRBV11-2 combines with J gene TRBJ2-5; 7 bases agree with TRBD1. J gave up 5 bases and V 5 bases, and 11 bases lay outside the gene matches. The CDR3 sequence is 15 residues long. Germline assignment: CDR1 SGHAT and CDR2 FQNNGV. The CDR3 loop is CASSNRDSRKETQYF. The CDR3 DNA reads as TGTGCCAGCAGCAACCGGGACAGTAGGAAGGAGACCCAGTACTTC.

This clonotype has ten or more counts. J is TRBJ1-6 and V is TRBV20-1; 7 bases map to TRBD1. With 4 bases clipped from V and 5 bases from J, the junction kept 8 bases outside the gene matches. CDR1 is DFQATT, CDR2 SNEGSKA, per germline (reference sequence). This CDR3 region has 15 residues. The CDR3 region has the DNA TGCAGTGCTAAGCGGACAGGAGGGGATAATTCACCCCTCCACTTT. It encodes CSAKRTGGDNSPLHF.

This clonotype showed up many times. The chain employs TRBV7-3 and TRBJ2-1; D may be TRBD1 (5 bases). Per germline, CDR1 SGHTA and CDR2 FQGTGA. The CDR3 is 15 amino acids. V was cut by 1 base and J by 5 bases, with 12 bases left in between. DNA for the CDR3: TGTGCCAGCAGCTTAAACTCAGGGTTTGACAATGAGCAGTTCTTC. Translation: CASSLNSGFDNEQFF.

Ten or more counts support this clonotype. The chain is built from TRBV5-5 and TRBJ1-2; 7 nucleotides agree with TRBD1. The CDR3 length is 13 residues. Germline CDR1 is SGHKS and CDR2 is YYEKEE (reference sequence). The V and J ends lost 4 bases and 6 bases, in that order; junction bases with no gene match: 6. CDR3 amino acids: CASSRTGADGYTF. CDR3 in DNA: TGTGCCAGCAGCCGGACAGGCGCGGATGGCTACACCTTC.

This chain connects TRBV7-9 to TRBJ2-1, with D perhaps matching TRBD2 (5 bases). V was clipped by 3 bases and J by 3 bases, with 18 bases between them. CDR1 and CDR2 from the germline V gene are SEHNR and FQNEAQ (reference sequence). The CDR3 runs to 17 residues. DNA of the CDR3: TGTGCCAGCAGCTTTGGAATTGGAGCGGCCGGCTACAATGAGCAGTTCTTC. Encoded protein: CASSFGIGAAGYNEQFF.